Presented here are 4 T cell receptor beta chains from one specimen sequenced in a study of cytomegalovirus exposure and HLA in healthy donors. The PCR had 60 Vbeta and 13 Jbeta primers. Measured with immunoSEQ multiplex PCR; TCRdb has only the in-frame clones, and not every one. Among approximately 170,000 clones listed, over 60% were seen once. Sample: PBMCs. Receptors originate from a young man in good health and CMV-seropositive.

This clone showed up just once. Here the CDR3 reads CASSYEGTIYF. In nucleotides, the CDR3 is TGTGCCAGCAGTTATGAGGGAACCATATATTTT. The chain recombines TRBV6-5 with TRBJ1-3, with unresolved D. This CDR3 contains 11 residues. Germline V gene sequence: CDR1 MNHEY, CDR2 SVGAGI. V was cut by 3 bases and J by 10 bases, with 7 bases left in between.

This sequence joins TRBV21-1 and TRBJ1-1. TRBV21-1 is given as a pseudogene. CDR3 length: 16 residues. CDR3 residues: CASSPGGGLRNTEAFF. The CDR3 DNA is TGTGCCAGCAGCCCGGGGGGTGGGCTTCGGAACACTGAAGCTTTCTTT.

The chain is built from TRBV9 and TRBJ2-5; TRBD2 agrees at 12 bases. Germline assignment: CDR1 SGDLS and CDR2 YYNGEE. This CDR3 spans 15 amino acids. V lost 4 bases, J lost 5 bases, and 6 bases stayed unmatched. The CDR3 region is CASSWGLAGGETQYF. The CDR3 nucleotides are TGTGCCAGCAGCTGGGGACTAGCGGGCGGCGAGACCCAGTACTTC.

The chain uses TRBV5-1 and TRBJ2-1, with 10 nucleotides matching TRBD2. CDR1 is SGHRS, CDR2 YFSETQ, per germline. This CDR3 has 12 amino acids. After removal of 1 base from V and 14 bases from J, the junction contained 3 bases not matched to a gene. The CDR3 region has the DNA TGCGCCAGCAGCTTGAACAGCGGGGGGGAGTTCTTC. Translating it yields CASSLNSGGEFF.